This TCR beta chain stems from a study of blood T cells in healthy people across ages. A second PCR of roughly 7 to 11 cycles used a sample-barcoded 5' primer and a J-beta primer mix. Every cDNA was tagged by a template-switch adaptor with 12 random nucleotides. TCRdb re-called the 5' RACE reads through MiXCR, storing one row per CDR3 protein. The sample holds around 1,700,000 distinct CDR3 sequences, approximately 28% seen once. Remarks on this clonotype: The antigen remains undetermined.

Study results and limitations: Diversity was higher, and naive CD4+ cells more numerous, in long-lived donors than in aged donors.

Germline V gives CDR1 SQVTM, CDR2 ANQGSEA. Trimming took 8 bases from V and 6 from J, leaving 13 bases between them. This CDR3 has 11 residues. This TCR was sampled from a woman aged 30 to 39 in good health. The specimen was blood. V is TRBV29-1 and J is TRBJ1-2; no definite D call. The CDR3, as DNA: TGCAGCCTGGGAGAGGCGGATGGCTACACCTTC. Translating gives CSLGEADGYTF.